The 4 T cell receptor beta chains in this list originate from one sample, sequenced in a study. MiXCR was run by TCRdb on the RT-PCR reads, yielding one entry per CDR3 protein. The repertoire holds hundreds of thousands of distinct CDR3 sequences, with 12% to 15% as singletons. Material for sequencing was memory CD4+ T cells from blood. The receptors derive from a female donor in good health, serving as a healthy control.

This clonotype was seen more than once but under ten times. The chain uses TRBV27 and TRBJ2-2; tentative D call: TRBD2 (6 bases). Trimming shortened V by 3 bases and J by 6 bases, and 11 bases separated the two germline ends. This CDR3 has 14 residues. Per the germline V gene, CDR1 is MNHEY and CDR2 is SMNVEV (reference sequence). In DNA, the CDR3 is TGTGCCAGCAGTTTCCAGTGGGGGGCCGGGGAGCTGTTTTTT. Translating it yields CASSFQWGAGELFF.

This clonotype has more than one count but fewer than ten. The chain carries TRBV5-4 and TRBJ2-2, with TRBD1 identical over 10 bases. Per germline, CDR1 SGHNT and CDR2 YYREEE (reference sequence). The CDR3 runs to 15 residues. J was trimmed by 5 bases and V by 4 bases; bases with no gene match: 5. The chain's CDR3 is CASSPWTGGTGELFF. In nucleotides, the CDR3 is TGTGCCAGCAGCCCTTGGACAGGGGGTACCGGGGAGCTGTTTTTT.

This chain uses TRBV6-2 or TRBV6-3 with TRBJ2-5, with 7 nucleotides matching TRBD1. Germline trimming cut 6 bases from V and 3 bases from J; bases unmatched to any gene: 10. Germline V gene lookup returns CDR1 MNHEY and CDR2 SVGEGT. The CDR3 length is 15 residues. CDR3 in DNA: TGTGCCAGCAGAAAGGACAGGCTCGGAGAAGAGACCCAGTACTTC. Protein: CASRKDRLGEETQYF.

On this clonotype: A read error is likely, as this CDR3 ends without the conserved phenylalanine or tryptophan. This chain links TRBV10-3 with TRBJ2-5, with D perhaps TRBD1 or TRBD2 (5 bases each). In germline, CDR1 is ENHRY, CDR2 SYGVKD. Between the trimmed V and J ends, which lost 2 bases and 5 bases, there was a span of 18 bases. This CDR3 comprises 16 residues. The CDR3 is CAISEHGEGPRETQYL. The CDR3 DNA reads as TGTGCCATCAGTGAGCACGGTGAGGGGCCCAGGGAGACCCAGTACTTG.